The 15 T cell receptor beta chains given below trace back to one sample, sequenced in a study of read filtering for tumor transcriptome and immune sequencing. The library was built from about 400 ng RNA with molecular barcoded adaptors for alpha/delta and beta/gamma chains. TCRdb itself ran the reads through MiXCR, one entry per CDR3 protein. The sample gives more than 20,000 distinct CDR3 sequences, under 25% of which show up once; 47% is in the top ten. The specimen was a population of CD138-negative cells sorted from bone marrow. These receptors were obtained from a donor at least 40 years old with multiple myeloma.

This clonotype was observed at least ten times. The rearrangement uses TRBV29-1 and TRBJ2-3; D is uncertain. The V gene lost 5 bases and the J gene lost 0 bases, with 6 bases spanning the gap. In germline, CDR1 is SQVTM, CDR2 ANQGSEA. This CDR3 is 12 amino acids long. CDR3: CSVSLSTDTQYF. DNA of the CDR3: TGCAGCGTTAGCCTAAGCACAGATACGCAGTATTTT.

This clonotype was recorded at least ten times. The chain's CDR3 is CASSWDNRYEQYF. In DNA, the CDR3 is TGTGCCAGCAGTTGGGACAACCGCTACGAGCAGTACTTC. V gene TRBV12-3 or TRBV12-4 combines with J gene TRBJ2-7, with D possibly TRBD1 on 6 matching bases. The CDR3 is 13 residues long. V lost 4 bases and J 3 bases, leaving 10 bases between the germline ends.

This chain uses TRBV4-1 with TRBJ1-2; 9 nucleotides align to TRBD1. Unmatched junction bases numbered 18, after V lost 4 bases and J lost 0 bases. This CDR3 spans 20 amino acids. The V gene's germline CDR1 is MGHRA and CDR2 YSYEKL. The CDR3 DNA is TGCGCCAGCAGCCCCAAGACTCATCCGGGACAGGGAGGGGCTAACTATGGCTACACCTTC. Translated: CASSPKTHPGQGGANYGYTF.

The table lists this clonotype with many counts. The V and J genes are TRBV7-9 and TRBJ2-1; the D gene is possibly TRBD2 (5 bases). The CDR3 extends over 13 amino acids. Germline V CDR1 and CDR2: SEHNR, FQNEAQ (reference sequence). Trimming took 4 bases from V and 9 from J, leaving 13 bases between them. CDR3 sequence reads: CASSSLEVGEQFF. The CDR3 bases are TGTGCCAGCAGCTCGCTGGAGGTGGGTGAGCAGTTCTTC. The full variable domain, with the rest looked up from reference TRBV7-9 and TRBJ2-1, is DTGVSQNPRHKITKRGQNVTFRCDPISEHNRLYWYRQTLGQGPEFLTYFQNEAQLEKSRLLSDRFSAERPKGSFSTLEIQRTEQGDSAMYLCASSSLEVGEQFFGPGTRLTVL.

This clonotype is deemed medium-sized (0.01 to 0.1%). The chain employs TRBV15 and TRBJ2-3, with 8 bases that match TRBD2. The CDR3 consists of 16 residues. V lost 5 bases, J lost 2 bases, and 9 bases stayed unmatched. Per germline, CDR1 LNHNV and CDR2 YYDKDF (reference sequence). CDR3 DNA: TGTGCCACCAGCCTGGGACTAGTCAGGGACACAGATACGCAGTATTTT. Amino acid sequence: CATSLGLVRDTDTQYF.

This chain joins TRBV5-1 and TRBJ2-5; 9 bases are a match to TRBD1. V lost 0 bases to trimming and J lost 4 bases; unmatched junction nucleotides: 1. Germline V gene sequence: CDR1 SGHRS, CDR2 YFSETQ. The CDR3 extends over 14 amino acids. In DNA form, the CDR3 reads TGCGCCAGCAGCTTGGCGGGACAGGGAGAGACCCAGTACTTC. It translates to CASSLAGQGETQYF.

This clonotype was seen more than once but under ten times. The chain couples TRBV20-1 to TRBJ2-7; D is ambiguous. The ends were cut back, 0 bases at V and 3 bases at J, with 12 bases in the middle. CDR3 size: 14 residues. Germline CDR1 and CDR2: DFQATT and SNEGSKA (reference sequence). The CDR3 bases are TGCAGTGCTAGAGACCACTCCTCCCTCTACGAGCAGTACTTC. It specifies CSARDHSSLYEQYF.

The table lists this clonotype with many counts. This chain uses TRBV20-1 with TRBJ2-3; 13 positions agree with TRBD2. This CDR3 has 15 residues. Germline CDR1 is DFQATT and CDR2 is SNEGSKA (reference sequence). V was clipped by 8 bases and J by 3 bases; unmatched bases: 8. This CDR3 is CSTLTTSGGTDTQYF. In DNA form, the CDR3 reads TGCAGTACCCTGACGACTAGCGGGGGGACAGATACGCAGTATTTT.

This clonotype was detected only a few times. J is TRBJ1-4 and V is TRBV4-1; maybe TRBD1 (5 bases). V was cut by 4 bases and J by 8 bases, with 23 bases left in between. This CDR3 contains 17 residues. Germline CDR1 MGHRA, CDR2 YSYEKL. The CDR3 region has the DNA TGCGCCAGCAGCCCCCGGGTAGGGGCAGGCCATGACGAAAAACTGTTTTTT. Its protein is CASSPRVGAGHDEKLFF.

In this sample, this clonotype turned up a few times. The chain has TRBV12-5 and TRBJ2-5; D tentatively fits TRBD1 or TRBD2 (6 bases each). This CDR3 is built from 15 residues. Germline V CDR1 and CDR2: LGHNT, FRNRAP. Trimming stripped 0 bases from V and 4 bases from J, with 12 bases between. CDR3 protein: CASGLVRGPLETQYF. Here the CDR3 DNA reads TGTGCTAGTGGTTTGGTACGGGGGCCCCTAGAGACCCAGTACTTC.

This clonotype was seen ten or more times. This chain links TRBV19 with TRBJ1-5; D perhaps matches TRBD1 (5 bases). The CDR3 sequence is 16 residues long. With 2 bases removed from V and 5 bases from J, the gap between germline ends came to 16 bases. Germline CDR1 and CDR2: LNHDA and SQIVND (reference sequence). CDR3 amino acids: CASSILGAIDYQPQHF. CDR3 coding DNA: TGTGCCAGTAGTATATTAGGGGCAATAGACTATCAGCCCCAGCATTTT. Combining the CDR3 with reference TRBV19 and TRBJ1-5 gives the whole variable domain DGGITQSPKYLFRKEGQNVTLSCEQNLNHDAMYWYRQDPGQGLRLIYYSQIVNDFQKGDIAEGYSVSREKKESFPLTVTSAQKNPTAFYLCASSILGAIDYQPQHFGDGTRLSIL.

This clonotype was counted at least ten times. This chain connects TRBV15 to TRBJ1-4; D is perhaps TRBD1 (5 bases). Germline V lookup: CDR1 LNHNV, CDR2 YYDKDF (reference sequence). The V end was cut by 7 bases, the J end by 4 bases, with 13 bases between. The CDR3 has 14 amino acids. CDR3 loop: CATKEGRINEKLFF. CDR3 coding DNA: TGTGCCACCAAAGAGGGACGGATTAATGAAAAACTGTTTTTT.

This clonotype was detected ten times or more. The CDR3 loop is CASSLSGTSSNEQFF. CDR3 nucleotide sequence: TGTGCCAGCAGTTTATCCGGGACCTCGTCCAATGAGCAGTTCTTC. The J gene is TRBJ2-1, the V gene TRBV28, with D perhaps given as TRBD1 or TRBD2 (5 bases each). The V end was cut by 1 base, the J end by 6 bases, with 13 bases between. This CDR3 spans 15 amino acids. CDR1 is MDHEN and CDR2 is SYDVKM in the germline V gene.

There are many counts of this clonotype. At one end the junction does not follow the germline gene, possibly because of a read error. This chain joins TRBV6-6 and TRBJ2-3, with 7 positions matching TRBD2. The CDR3 consists of 13 residues. Per the germline V gene, CDR1 is MNHNY and CDR2 is SVGAGI (reference sequence). CDR3 in DNA: TGTGCCAGCGGCGGGGGTGGCACAGATATGCAGTATTTT. Its protein is CASGGGGTDMQYF.

This clonotype was picked up many times. The chain combines TRBV27 with TRBJ2-1; unclear D gene. The CDR3 runs 15 residues. CDR1 and CDR2 from the germline V gene are MNHEY and SMNVEV (reference sequence). Trimming pared 2 bases from V and 8 bases from J, leaving 16 bases between. The CDR3 DNA is TGTGCCAGCAGTTTACAGCAGCCCCGGGCGGATGAGCAGTTCTTC. Its protein product is CASSLQQPRADEQFF.